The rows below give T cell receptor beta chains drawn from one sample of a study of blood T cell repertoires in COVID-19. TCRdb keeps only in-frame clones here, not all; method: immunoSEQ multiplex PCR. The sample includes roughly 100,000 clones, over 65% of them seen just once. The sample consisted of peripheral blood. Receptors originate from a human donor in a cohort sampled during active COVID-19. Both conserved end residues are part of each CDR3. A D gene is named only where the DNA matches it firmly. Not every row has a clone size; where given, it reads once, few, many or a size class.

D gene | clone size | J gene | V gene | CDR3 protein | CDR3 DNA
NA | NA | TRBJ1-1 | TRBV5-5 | CASSLGGGQNTEAFF | TGTGCCAGCAGCTTGGGAGGGGGACAGAACACTGAAGCTTTCTTT
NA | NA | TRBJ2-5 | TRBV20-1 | CSARVQETQYF | TGCAGTGCCAGGGTCCAAGAGACCCAGTACTTC
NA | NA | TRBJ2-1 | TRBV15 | CATSTRGGYNEQFF | TGTGCCACCAGTACCAGGGGAGGGTACAATGAGCAGTTCTTC
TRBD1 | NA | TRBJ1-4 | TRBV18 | CASSPQGGRTTNEKLFF | TGTGCCAGCTCACCCCAGGGGGGCCGAACAACTAATGAAAAACTGTTTTTT
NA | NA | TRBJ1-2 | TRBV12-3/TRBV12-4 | CASSPSGVYGYTF | TGTGCCAGCAGTCCCTCCGGGGTCTATGGCTACACCTTC
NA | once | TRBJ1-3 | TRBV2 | CASSAGNSGNTIYF | TGTGCCAGCAGTGCCGGTAACTCTGGAAACACCATATATTTT
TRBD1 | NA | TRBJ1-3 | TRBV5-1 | CASSLGTGNPGTIYF | TGCGCCAGCAGCTTGGGGACAGGGAACCCGGGCACCATATATTTT
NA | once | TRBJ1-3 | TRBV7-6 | CASSTPHRGSGNTIYF | TGTGCCAGCAGCACGCCGCATCGGGGCTCTGGAAACACCATATATTTT
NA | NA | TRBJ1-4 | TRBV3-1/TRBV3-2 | CASSHLSATNEKLFF | TGTGCCAGCAGCCATTTGAGTGCCACTAATGAAAAACTGTTTTTT
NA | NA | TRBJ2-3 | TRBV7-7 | CASSLGSGQADTQYF | TGTGCTAGCAGCTTAGGGAGCGGGCAAGCGGATACGCAGTATTTT
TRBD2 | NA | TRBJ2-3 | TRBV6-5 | CASTRLAGEADTQYF | TGTGCCAGCACCAGACTAGCGGGGGAGGCAGATACGCAGTATTTT
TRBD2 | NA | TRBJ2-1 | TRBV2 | CASSEGLAVLYNEQFF | TGTGCCAGCAGCGAGGGACTAGCGGTTCTGTACAATGAGCAGTTCTTC
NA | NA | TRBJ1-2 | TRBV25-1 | CASSESSTGYGYTF | TGTGCCAGCAGTGAATCCTCGACGGGTTATGGCTACACCTTC
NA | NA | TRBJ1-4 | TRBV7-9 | CASSLDSSATNEKLFF | TGTGCCAGCAGCTTAGACAGCTCTGCAACTAATGAAAAACTGTTTTTT
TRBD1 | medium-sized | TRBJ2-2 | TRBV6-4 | CASSRMGTGANTGELFF | TGTGCCAGCAGTCGAATGGGGACAGGAGCGAACACCGGGGAGCTGTTTTTT
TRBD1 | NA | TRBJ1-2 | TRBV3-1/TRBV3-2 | CASSVRDRAGYTF | TGTGCCAGCAGCGTACGGGACAGGGCTGGCTACACCTTC
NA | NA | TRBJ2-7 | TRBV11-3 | CASSLEGAGSYEQYF | TGTGCCAGCAGCTTAGAAGGGGCCGGCTCCTACGAGCAGTACTTC
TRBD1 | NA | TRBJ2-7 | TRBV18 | CASSLGQGLNEQYF | TGTGCCAGCTCCCTCGGACAGGGACTTAACGAGCAGTACTTC
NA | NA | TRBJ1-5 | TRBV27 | CASSFRGNQPQHF | TGTGCCAGCAGTTTCCGGGGCAATCAGCCCCAGCATTTT
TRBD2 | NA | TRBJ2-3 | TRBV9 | CASSVATSGTDTQYF | TGTGCCAGCAGCGTAGCGACTAGCGGTACAGATACGCAGTATTTT
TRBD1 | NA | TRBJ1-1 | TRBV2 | CASNRGDLNTEAFF | TGTGCCAGTAACAGGGGGGATCTGAACACTGAAGCTTTCTTT
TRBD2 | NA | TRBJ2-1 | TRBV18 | CASSPRTSGGWGEQFF | TGTGCCAGCTCACCTAGGACTAGCGGGGGATGGGGTGAGCAGTTCTTC
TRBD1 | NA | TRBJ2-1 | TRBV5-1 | CASSWGQFNEQFF | TGCGCCAGCAGCTGGGGACAGTTCAATGAGCAGTTCTTC
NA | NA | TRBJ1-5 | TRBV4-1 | CASSQDFTDQPQHF | TGCGCCAGCAGCCAAGATTTTACAGATCAGCCCCAGCATTTT
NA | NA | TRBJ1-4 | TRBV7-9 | CASSLFDTGEKLFF | TGTGCCAGCAGCTTATTCGACACAGGAGAAAAACTGTTTTTT
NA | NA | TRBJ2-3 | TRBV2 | CASSGGHPGWPDTQYF | TGTGCCAGCAGTGGGGGACACCCCGGATGGCCAGATACGCAGTATTTT
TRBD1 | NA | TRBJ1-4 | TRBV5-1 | CASSLDSGGTNEKLFF | TGCGCCAGCAGCTTGGATTCAGGGGGGACTAATGAAAAACTGTTTTTT
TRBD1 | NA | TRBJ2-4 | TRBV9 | CASSALTGGKNIQYF | TGTGCCAGCAGCGCCCTGACAGGGGGCAAAAACATTCAGTACTTC
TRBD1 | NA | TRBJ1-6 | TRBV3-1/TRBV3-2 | CASSRRTGGSPLHF | TGTGCCAGCAGCCGGAGGACAGGGGGTTCACCCCTCCACTTT
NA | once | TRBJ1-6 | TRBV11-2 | CASSPTQGLSPLHF | TGTGCCAGCAGCCCTACTCAGGGTCTGTCACCCCTCCACTTT
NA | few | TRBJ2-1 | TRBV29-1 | CSVLQGYNEQFF | TGCAGCGTTTTACAGGGCTACAATGAGCAGTTCTTC
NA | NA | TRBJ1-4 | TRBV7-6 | CASSSAGSTNEKLFF | TGTGCCAGCAGCTCCGCAGGTTCCACTAATGAAAAACTGTTTTTT
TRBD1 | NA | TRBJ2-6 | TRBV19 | CASSQFTGGASGANVLTF | TGTGCCAGTAGTCAATTCACAGGGGGCGCTTCTGGGGCCAACGTCCTGACTTTC
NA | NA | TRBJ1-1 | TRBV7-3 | CASSLTVRGPTNTEAFF | TGTGCCAGCAGCTTAACGGTGAGAGGGCCGACAAACACTGAAGCTTTCTTT
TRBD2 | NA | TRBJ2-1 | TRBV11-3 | CASSLSLTRAGGNYNEQFF | TGTGCCAGCAGCCTAAGCTTGACCCGAGCGGGGGGAAACTACAATGAGCAGTTCTTC
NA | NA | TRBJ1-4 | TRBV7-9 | CASSTRGQEKLFF | TGTGCCAGCAGCACTAGAGGACAGGAAAAACTGTTTTTT
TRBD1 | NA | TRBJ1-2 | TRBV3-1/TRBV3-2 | CASSHRDQGAQGYTF | TGTGCCAGCAGCCACCGCGATCAGGGGGCGCAGGGCTACACCTTC
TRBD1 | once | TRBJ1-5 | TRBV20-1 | CSASMTGVQPQHF | TGCAGTGCTAGTATGACAGGGGTTCAGCCCCAGCATTTT
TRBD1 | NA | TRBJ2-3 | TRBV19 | CASSIVGTGSTDTQYF | TGTGCCAGTAGTATAGTAGGGACAGGGAGCACAGATACGCAGTATTTT
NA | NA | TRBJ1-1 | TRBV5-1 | CASSLWGDTEAFF | TGCGCCAGCAGCTTATGGGGGGACACTGAAGCTTTCTTT
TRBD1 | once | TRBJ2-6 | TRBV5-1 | CARNRRQGVDGANVLTF | TGCGCCAGAAACCGACGACAGGGGGTAGATGGGGCCAACGTCCTGACTTTC
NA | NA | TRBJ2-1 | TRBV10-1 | CASSEHAGNEQFF | TGCGCCAGCAGTGAGCACGCGGGGAATGAGCAGTTCTTC
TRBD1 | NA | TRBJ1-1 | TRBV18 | CASSGTGTGNTEAFF | TGTGCCAGCTCAGGCACCGGGACAGGGAACACTGAAGCTTTCTTT
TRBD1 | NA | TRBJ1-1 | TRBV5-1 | CASSLARGAGTEAFF | TGCGCCAGCAGCTTAGCCAGGGGGGCAGGGACTGAAGCTTTCTTT
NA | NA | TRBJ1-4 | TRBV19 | CASSIPGVTANEKLFF | TGTGCCAGTAGTATCCCGGGGGTAACTGCTAATGAAAAACTGTTTTTT
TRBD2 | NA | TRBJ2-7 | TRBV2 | CASSQDGGAYEQYF | TGTGCCAGCAGCCAGGACGGGGGGGCCTACGAGCAGTACTTC
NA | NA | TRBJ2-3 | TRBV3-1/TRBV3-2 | CASSQGLGNTQYF | TGTGCCAGCAGCCAAGGACTCGGGAATACGCAGTATTTT
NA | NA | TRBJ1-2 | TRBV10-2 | CASSGDRRGYGYTF | TGCGCCAGCAGTGGAGACAGGCGCGGCTATGGCTACACCTTC
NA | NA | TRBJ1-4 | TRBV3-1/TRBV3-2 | CASSQGFGLDRKLFF | TGTGCCAGCAGCCAAGGATTTGGGCTTGACAGAAAACTGTTTTTT
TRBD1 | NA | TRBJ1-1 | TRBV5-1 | CASSHDRGMNTEAFF | TGCGCCAGCAGTCACGACAGGGGGATGAACACTGAAGCTTTCTTT
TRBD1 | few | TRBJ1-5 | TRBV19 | CASSPRSDRVWHQPQHF | TGTGCCAGTAGTCCTCGATCGGACAGGGTCTGGCATCAGCCCCAGCATTTT
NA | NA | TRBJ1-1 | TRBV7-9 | CASSLVGPRNTEAFF | TGTGCCAGCAGCTTAGTGGGGCCCCGGAACACTGAAGCTTTCTTT
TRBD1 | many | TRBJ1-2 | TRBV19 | CASSTRGQGIDYGYTF | TGTGCCAGTAGTACTCGGGGACAGGGGATAGACTATGGCTACACCTTC
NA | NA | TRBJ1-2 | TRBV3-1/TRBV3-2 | CASSQALGGNYGYTF | TGTGCCAGCAGCCAAGCCTTGGGAGGCAACTATGGCTACACCTTC
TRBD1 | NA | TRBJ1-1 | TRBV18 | CASSPPTGVGAFF | TGTGCCAGCTCACCACCCACAGGGGTGGGGGCTTTCTTT
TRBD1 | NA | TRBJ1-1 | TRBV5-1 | CASSLGDRGQVNTEAFF | TGCGCCAGCAGCTTGGGGGACAGGGGGCAGGTGAACACTGAAGCTTTCTTT
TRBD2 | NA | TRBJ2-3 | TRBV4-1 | CASTRTSGGFGTDTQYF | TGCGCCAGCACCCGGACTAGCGGGGGGTTCGGCACAGATACGCAGTATTTT